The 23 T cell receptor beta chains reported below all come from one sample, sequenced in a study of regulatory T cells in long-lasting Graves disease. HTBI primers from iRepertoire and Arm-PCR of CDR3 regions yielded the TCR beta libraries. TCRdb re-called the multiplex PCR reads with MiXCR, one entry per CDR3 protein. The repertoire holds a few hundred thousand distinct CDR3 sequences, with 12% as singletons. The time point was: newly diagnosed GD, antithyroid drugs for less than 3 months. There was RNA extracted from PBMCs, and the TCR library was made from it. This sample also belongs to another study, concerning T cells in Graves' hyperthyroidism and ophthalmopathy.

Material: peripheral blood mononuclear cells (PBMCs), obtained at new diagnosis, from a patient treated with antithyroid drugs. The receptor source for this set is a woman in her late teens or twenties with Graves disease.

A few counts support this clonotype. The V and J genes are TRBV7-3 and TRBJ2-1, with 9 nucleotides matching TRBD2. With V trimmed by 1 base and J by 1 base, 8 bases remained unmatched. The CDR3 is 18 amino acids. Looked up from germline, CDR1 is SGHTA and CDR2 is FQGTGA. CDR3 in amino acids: CASSLRGSGSMSYNEQFF. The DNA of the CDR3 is TGTGCCAGCAGCTTAAGGGGTAGCGGGAGTATGTCCTACAATGAGCAGTTCTTC. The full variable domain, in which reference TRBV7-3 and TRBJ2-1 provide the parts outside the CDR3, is GAGVSQTPSNKVTEKGKYVELRCDPISGHTALYWYRQSLGQGPEFLIYFQGTGAADDSGLPNDRFFAVRPEGSVSTLKIQRTERGDSAVYLCASSLRGSGSMSYNEQFFGPGTRLTVL.

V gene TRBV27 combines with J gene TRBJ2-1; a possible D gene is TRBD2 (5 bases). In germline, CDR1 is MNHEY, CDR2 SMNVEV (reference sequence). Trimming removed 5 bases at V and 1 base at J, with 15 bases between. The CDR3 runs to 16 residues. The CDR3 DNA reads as TGTGCCAGCAGTCCCCAAGACTATTATTCCTACAATGAGCAGTTCTTC. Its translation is CASSPQDYYSYNEQFF.

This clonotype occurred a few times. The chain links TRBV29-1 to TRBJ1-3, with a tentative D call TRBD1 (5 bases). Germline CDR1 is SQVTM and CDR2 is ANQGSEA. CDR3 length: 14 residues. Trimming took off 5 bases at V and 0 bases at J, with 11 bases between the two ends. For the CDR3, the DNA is TGCAGCGTTCAGGGACGGATCTCTGGAAACACCATATATTTT. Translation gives CSVQGRISGNTIYF.

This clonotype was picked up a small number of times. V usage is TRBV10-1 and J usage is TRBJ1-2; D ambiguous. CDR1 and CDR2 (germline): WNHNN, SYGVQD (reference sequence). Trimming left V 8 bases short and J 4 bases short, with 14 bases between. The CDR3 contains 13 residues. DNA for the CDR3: TGCGCCAGCCCCTTGCCGGGGTTCTATGGCTACACCTTC. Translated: CASPLPGFYGYTF.

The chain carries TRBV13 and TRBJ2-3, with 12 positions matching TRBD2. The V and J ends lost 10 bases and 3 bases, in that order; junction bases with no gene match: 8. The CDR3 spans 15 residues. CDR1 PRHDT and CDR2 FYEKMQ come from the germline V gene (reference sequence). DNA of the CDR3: TGTGCCACCCAGACTAGCGGGGGATGGACAGATACGCAGTATTTT. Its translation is CATQTSGGWTDTQYF. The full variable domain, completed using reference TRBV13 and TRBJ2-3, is AAGVIQSPRHLIKEKRETATLKCYPIPRHDTVYWYQQGPGQDPQFLISFYEKMQSDKGSIPDRFSAQQFSDYHSELNMSSLELGDSALYFCATQTSGGWTDTQYFGPGTRLTVL.

The CDR3 here is CASSYEMRGVIYGYTF. The CDR3 DNA follows: TGTGCCAGCAGTTACGAGATGAGGGGGGTAATCTATGGCTACACCTTC. This chain connects TRBV6-2 or TRBV6-3 to TRBJ1-2; D possibly corresponds to TRBD1 (6 bases). Germline CDR1 and CDR2: MNHEY and SVGEGT. The V end was cut by 2 bases, the J end by 4 bases, with 17 bases between. The CDR3 has 16 residues.

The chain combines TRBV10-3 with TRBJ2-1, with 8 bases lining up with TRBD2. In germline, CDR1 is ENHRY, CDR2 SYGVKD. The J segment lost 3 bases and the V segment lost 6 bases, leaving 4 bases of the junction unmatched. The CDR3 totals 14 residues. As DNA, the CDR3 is TGTGCCATCAGGGAGCGGGAGCTCTACAATGAGCAGTTCTTC. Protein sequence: CAIRERELYNEQFF.

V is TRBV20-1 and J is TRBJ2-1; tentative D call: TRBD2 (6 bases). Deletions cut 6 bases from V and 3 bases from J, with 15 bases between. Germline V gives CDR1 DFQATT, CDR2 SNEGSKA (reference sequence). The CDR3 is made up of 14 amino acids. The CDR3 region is CSALGGEVYNEQFF. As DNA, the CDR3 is TGCAGTGCCCTGGGGGGAGAGGTCTACAATGAGCAGTTCTTC.

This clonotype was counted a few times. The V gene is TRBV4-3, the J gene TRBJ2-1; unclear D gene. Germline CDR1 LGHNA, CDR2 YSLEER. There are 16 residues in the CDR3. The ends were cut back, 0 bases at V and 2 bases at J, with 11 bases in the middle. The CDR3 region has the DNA TGCGCCAGCAGCCAAGACAGATTGCCTGCCTACAATGAGCAGTTCTTC. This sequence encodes CASSQDRLPAYNEQFF.

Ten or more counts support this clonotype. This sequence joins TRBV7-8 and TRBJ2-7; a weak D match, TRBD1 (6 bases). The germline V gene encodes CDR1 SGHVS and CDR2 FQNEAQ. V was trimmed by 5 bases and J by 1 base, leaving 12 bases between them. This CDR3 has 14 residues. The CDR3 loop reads CASSGDRSSYEQYF. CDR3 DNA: TGTGCCAGCAGCGGCGACAGGAGTTCCTACGAGCAGTACTTC.

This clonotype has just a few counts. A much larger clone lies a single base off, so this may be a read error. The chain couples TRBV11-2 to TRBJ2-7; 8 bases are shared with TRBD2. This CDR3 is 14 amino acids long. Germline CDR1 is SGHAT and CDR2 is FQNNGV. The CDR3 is CASRGTSPSYEQNV. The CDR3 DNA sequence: TGTGCCAGCAGGGGGACTAGTCCTAGCTACGAGCAGAACGTC.

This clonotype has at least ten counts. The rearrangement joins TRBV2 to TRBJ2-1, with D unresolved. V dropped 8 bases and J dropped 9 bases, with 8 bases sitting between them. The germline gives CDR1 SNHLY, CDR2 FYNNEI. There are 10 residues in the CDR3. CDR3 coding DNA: TGTGCCAGCTCAGAGTTTGAGCAGTTCTTC. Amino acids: CASSEFEQFF.

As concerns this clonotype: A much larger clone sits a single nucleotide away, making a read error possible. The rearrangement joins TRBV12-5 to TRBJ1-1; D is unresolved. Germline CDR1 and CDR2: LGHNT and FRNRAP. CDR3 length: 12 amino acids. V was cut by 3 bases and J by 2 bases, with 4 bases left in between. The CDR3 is CASGFYNTEAFF. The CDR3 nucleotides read TGTGCTAGTGGTTTCTACAACACTGAAGCTTTCTTT.

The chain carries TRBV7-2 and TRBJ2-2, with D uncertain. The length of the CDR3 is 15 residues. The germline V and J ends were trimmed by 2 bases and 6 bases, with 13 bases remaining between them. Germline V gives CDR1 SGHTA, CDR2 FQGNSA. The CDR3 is CASSLRPRVSGELFF. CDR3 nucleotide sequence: TGTGCCAGCAGCTTAAGACCAAGGGTGTCCGGGGAGCTGTTTTTT.

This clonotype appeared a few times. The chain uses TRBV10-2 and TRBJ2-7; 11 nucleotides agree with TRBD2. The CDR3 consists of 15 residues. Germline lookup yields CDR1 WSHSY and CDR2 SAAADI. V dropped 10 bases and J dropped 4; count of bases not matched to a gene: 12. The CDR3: CATQSLAGGTYEQYF. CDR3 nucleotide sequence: TGCGCCACCCAATCTCTAGCGGGAGGTACTTACGAGCAGTACTTC.

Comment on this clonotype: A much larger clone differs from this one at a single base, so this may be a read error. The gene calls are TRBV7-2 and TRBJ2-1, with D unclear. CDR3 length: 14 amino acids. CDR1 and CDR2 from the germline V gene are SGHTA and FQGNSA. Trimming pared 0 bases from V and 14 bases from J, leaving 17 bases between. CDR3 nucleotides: TGTGCCAGCAGCTTAGCGGTTGCTTCCCCGTCGGAGTTCTTC. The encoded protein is CASSLAVASPSEFF.

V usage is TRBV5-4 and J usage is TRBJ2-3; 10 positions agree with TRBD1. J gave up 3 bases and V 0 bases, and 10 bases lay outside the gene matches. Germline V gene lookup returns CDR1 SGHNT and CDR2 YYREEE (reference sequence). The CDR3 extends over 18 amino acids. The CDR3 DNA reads TGTGCCAGCAGCTTGGTCAACTCCCCGGGACAGGGGACAGATACGCAGTATTTT. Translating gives CASSLVNSPGQGTDTQYF.

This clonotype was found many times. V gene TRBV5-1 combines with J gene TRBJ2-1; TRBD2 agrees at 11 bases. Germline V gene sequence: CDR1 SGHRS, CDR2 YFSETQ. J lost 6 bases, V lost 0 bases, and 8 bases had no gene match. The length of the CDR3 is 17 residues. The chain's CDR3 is CASSLVRLAGGSNEQFF. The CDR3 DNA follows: TGCGCCAGCAGCTTGGTTCGCCTAGCGGGAGGATCCAATGAGCAGTTCTTC.

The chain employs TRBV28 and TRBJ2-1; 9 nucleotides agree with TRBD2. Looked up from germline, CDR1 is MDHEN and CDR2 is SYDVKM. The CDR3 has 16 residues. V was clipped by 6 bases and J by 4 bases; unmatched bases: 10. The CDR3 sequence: CASSPLAGGEYNEQFF. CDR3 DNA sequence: TGTGCCAGCAGCCCCTTGGCGGGGGGGGAGTACAATGAGCAGTTCTTC. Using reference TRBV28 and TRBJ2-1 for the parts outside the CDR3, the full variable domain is DVKVTQSSRYLVKRTGEKVFLECVQDMDHENMFWYRQDPGLGLRLIYFSYDVKMKEKGDIPEGYSVSREKKERFSLILESASTNQTSMYLCASSPLAGGEYNEQFFGPGTRLTVL.

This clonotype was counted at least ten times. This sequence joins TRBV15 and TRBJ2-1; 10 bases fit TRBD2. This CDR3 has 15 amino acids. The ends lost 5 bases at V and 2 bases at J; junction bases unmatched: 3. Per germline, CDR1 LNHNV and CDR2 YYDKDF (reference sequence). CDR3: CATSVTSGAYNEQFF. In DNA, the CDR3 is TGTGCCACCAGCGTCACTAGCGGGGCCTACAATGAGCAGTTCTTC.

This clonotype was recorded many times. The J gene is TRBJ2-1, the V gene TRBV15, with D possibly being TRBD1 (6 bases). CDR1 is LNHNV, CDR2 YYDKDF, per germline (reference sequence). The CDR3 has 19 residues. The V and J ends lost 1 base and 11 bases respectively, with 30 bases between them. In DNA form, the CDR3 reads TGTGCCACCAGCAGAGTTTCAAGCCGATGGACAGAACTTGACCGTAAGCAGTTCTTC. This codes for CATSRVSSRWTELDRKQFF.

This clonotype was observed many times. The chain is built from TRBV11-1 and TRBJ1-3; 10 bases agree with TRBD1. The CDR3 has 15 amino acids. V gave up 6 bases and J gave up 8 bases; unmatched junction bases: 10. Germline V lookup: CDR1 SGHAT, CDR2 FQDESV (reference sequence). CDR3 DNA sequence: TGTGCCAGCAGTTCACCGGGACAGGGGTCGGACACCATATATTTT. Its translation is CASSSPGQGSDTIYF.

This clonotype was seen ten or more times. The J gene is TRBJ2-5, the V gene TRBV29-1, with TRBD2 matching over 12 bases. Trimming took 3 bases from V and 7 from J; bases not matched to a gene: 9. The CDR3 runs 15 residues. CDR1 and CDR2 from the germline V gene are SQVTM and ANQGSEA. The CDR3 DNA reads TGCAGCGTTGAGAACGGGGCTAGCGGGGGGGGGACCCAGTACTTC. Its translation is CSVENGASGGGTQYF.